Below, 7 T cell receptor beta chains from the same sample are listed, as sequenced in a study of T cells expressing NK-cell markers. TCRdb processed the 5' RACE reads again and assigns one entry to each CDR3 protein, with no DNA. The sample holds a few hundred thousand distinct CDR3 sequences. Material: blood T cells: a sorted CD56 or NKG2C T cell subset, CD4+ or CD8+ T cells, or bulk PBMC T cells (not recorded which). These receptors all come from a woman between 50 and 59 years old in good health.

The rearrangement links TRBV20-1 to TRBJ1-4. The germline CDR1 and CDR2 sequences are DFQATT and SNEGSKA (reference sequence). The CDR3 sequence is 14 residues long. The CDR3 here is CSAREVQTNEKLFF.

The rearrangement links TRBV6-2 or TRBV6-3 to TRBJ2-5; the TCRdb D gene call, TRBD2, has no DNA to confirm it. The CDR3 loop spans 15 amino acids. CDR1 and CDR2 (germline): MNHEY, SVGEGT. The CDR3 here is CASSYSGLGQETQYF.

The CDR3 here is CASSHGDQAKNIQYF. This sequence joins TRBV5-1 and TRBJ2-4. The germline V gene has CDR1 SGHRS and CDR2 YFSETQ. The CDR3 loop spans 15 amino acids.

V usage is TRBV10-3 and J usage is TRBJ2-7; TCRdb proposes TRBD2, but this gene call is untestable without DNA. CDR3 length: 15 residues. Per germline, CDR1 ENHRY and CDR2 SYGVKD. The CDR3 spells CAISESADSSYEQYF.

This chain links TRBV6-5 with TRBJ2-4. CDR1 and CDR2 from the germline V gene are MNHEY and SVGAGI. The CDR3 is 14 residues long. The CDR3 region is CASSYGGPENIQYF.

The chain carries TRBV6-6 and TRBJ2-5; TCRdb lists TRBD2, though no DNA is available to test this call. The CDR3 runs 15 residues. CDR1 is MNHNY and CDR2 is SVGAGI in the germline V gene (reference sequence). The CDR3 sequence is CASSFHPTSKETQYF.

The V gene is TRBV20-1, the J gene TRBJ2-3; TCRdb selects TRBD2, and the lack of DNA leaves this call unchecked. The CDR3 consists of 15 residues. The germline V gene encodes CDR1 DFQATT and CDR2 SNEGSKA (reference sequence). The CDR3 is CSARDRRASTDTQYF.